The rows below give T cell receptor beta chains drawn from one sample of a study of blood T cells in healthy people across ages. Using its own MiXCR run on the 5' RACE reads, TCRdb lists one record per CDR3 protein. The sample contains some 1,800,000 distinct CDR3 sequences, roughly two fifths of which appear only once. The sample was blood. The receptors shown here come from a human donor in good health. Both conserved end residues are part of each CDR3. D genes are given only for firm matches. Some rows mark clone size as missing; the rest say once, few, many or name a class of expanded clone.

clone size,J gene,D gene,V gene,CDR3 protein,CDR3 DNA
.,TRBJ2-3,.,TRBV9,CASSDGGFSDTQYF,TGTGCCAGCAGCGACGGAGGGTTTTCAGATACGCAGTATTTT
.,TRBJ2-5,.,TRBV3-1,CASSQPPTGEVGQETQYF,TGTGCCAGCAGCCAACCTCCCACAGGGGAGGTAGGCCAAGAGACCCAGTACTTC
few,TRBJ1-2,TRBD1,TRBV29-1,CSVEDPDRNYGYTF,TGCAGCGTTGAAGATCCGGACAGGAACTATGGCTACACCTTC
.,TRBJ2-1,TRBD1,TRBV4-1,CASSQRTTGSQFF,TGCGCCAGCAGCCAACGTACGACAGGGTCGCAGTTCTTC
few,TRBJ2-1,TRBD1,TRBV7-9,CASSTQRTGDSYNEQFF,TGTGCCAGCAGCACACAACGGACAGGGGACTCCTACAATGAGCAGTTCTTC
.,TRBJ1-2,.,TRBV29-1,CSVEDRQGGNYGYTF,TGCAGCGTTGAAGACCGCCAGGGAGGTAACTATGGCTACACCTTC
.,TRBJ2-5,TRBD2,TRBV29-1,CSVEGGGGGETQYF,TGCAGCGTTGAGGGGGGGGGAGGCGGAGAGACCCAGTACTTC
.,TRBJ2-1,.,TRBV11-2,CASSLGSRGGEQFF,TGTGCCAGCAGCTTAGGCAGCAGGGGAGGTGAGCAGTTCTTC
.,TRBJ2-1,.,TRBV20-1,CSANPRGLRQFF,TGCAGTGCTAACCCTCGAGGGTTGCGTCAGTTCTTC
.,TRBJ2-7,.,TRBV28,CATWQGREIEQYF,TGTGCCACGTGGCAGGGTCGGGAAATCGAGCAGTACTTC
.,TRBJ2-1,TRBD2,TRBV12-3/TRBV12-4,CASSPDGLAVNEQFF,TGTGCCAGCAGTCCAGATGGACTAGCGGTTAATGAGCAGTTCTTC
few,TRBJ1-5,.,TRBV20-1,CSASGLGELPQHF,TGCAGTGCTTCAGGGTTGGGGGAACTACCCCAGCATTTT
few,TRBJ1-2,.,TRBV29-1,CSVDPGVHYGYTF,TGCAGCGTAGATCCAGGGGTGCACTATGGCTACACCTTC
few,TRBJ2-7,.,TRBV20-1,CSARADLDVGEQYF,TGCAGTGCTAGAGCGGATTTGGACGTCGGCGAGCAGTACTTC
.,TRBJ2-1,TRBD2,TRBV7-2,CASSPGVAGNEQFF,TGTGCCAGCAGCCCCGGGGTAGCGGGGAATGAGCAGTTCTTC
once,TRBJ2-3,.,TRBV15,CAASRDWPGDGGTQYF,TGTGCCGCCAGCAGAGATTGGCCCGGGGATGGAGGTACGCAGTATTTT
few,TRBJ2-3,TRBD2,TRBV20-1,CSARDYHSGGNTDTQYF,TGCAGTGCTAGAGATTACCATAGCGGGGGGAACACAGATACGCAGTATTTT
.,TRBJ1-1,.,TRBV29-1,CSVGPGGNTEAFF,TGCAGCGTTGGACCCGGGGGCAACACTGAAGCTTTCTTT
.,TRBJ2-5,TRBD1,TRBV12-3/TRBV12-4,CASSLGGQRETQYF,TGTGCCAGCAGTTTAGGGGGACAGAGGGAGACCCAGTACTTC
few,TRBJ2-7,TRBD2,TRBV12-3/TRBV12-4,CASSYPGLAGSYEQYF,TGTGCCAGCAGTTATCCGGGACTAGCAGGGTCCTACGAGCAGTACTTC
.,TRBJ2-7,TRBD1,TRBV4-2,CASSQAWDRGVYEQYF,TGTGCCAGCAGCCAAGCCTGGGACAGGGGGGTGTACGAGCAGTACTTC
few,TRBJ2-7,.,TRBV7-2,CASSPRSFHEQYF,TGTGCCAGCAGCCCCCGGTCTTTTCACGAGCAGTACTTC
few,TRBJ2-7,TRBD1,TRBV7-2,CASSLVSGTESYEQYF,TGTGCCAGCAGCTTAGTATCCGGGACAGAGTCCTACGAGCAGTACTTC
.,TRBJ2-1,TRBD1,TRBV29-1,CSGSRDSHNEQFF,TGCAGCGGATCAAGGGACAGCCACAATGAGCAGTTCTTC
few,TRBJ2-7,TRBD2,TRBV15,CATSRAPSGAGNEQYF,TGTGCCACCAGCAGAGCGCCTAGCGGGGCTGGGAACGAGCAGTACTTC
.,TRBJ2-3,.,TRBV5-1,CASNSEPSTDTQYF,TGCGCCAGCAATTCGGAACCTAGCACAGATACGCAGTATTTT
once,TRBJ2-1,TRBD2,TRBV5-1,CACSLGPAGGYNEQFF,TGCGCCTGCAGCTTGGGCCCAGCGGGGGGTTACAATGAGCAGTTCTTC
.,TRBJ2-3,TRBD2,TRBV12-3/TRBV12-4,CASSPGGLAGVATDMQYF,TGTGCCAGCAGTCCCGGAGGTTTAGCGGGGGTGGCGACAGATATGCAGTATTTT
.,TRBJ2-3,.,TRBV28,CASHSWSSDTDTQYF,TGTGCCAGCCACAGTTGGTCATCGGACACAGATACGCAGTATTTT
.,TRBJ2-5,.,TRBV29-1,CSVEATGEPETQYF,TGCAGCGTTGAGGCCACCGGGGAACCAGAGACCCAGTACTTC
many,TRBJ1-2,.,TRBV12-3/TRBV12-4,CASSLAADGYTF,TGTGCCAGCAGTTTAGCCGCCGATGGCTACACCTTC
.,TRBJ2-5,TRBD2,TRBV3-1,CASSQHQGEGQETQYF,TGTGCCAGCAGCCAACATCAAGGGGAGGGTCAAGAGACCCAGTACTTC
.,TRBJ2-7,TRBD1,TRBV7-9,CASSLAGDRAYEQYF,TGTGCCAGCAGCTTAGCCGGGGACAGAGCCTACGAGCAGTACTTC
once,TRBJ1-1,.,TRBV4-1,CASSNTLDTEAFF,TGCGCCAGCAGCAACACATTGGACACTGAAGCTTTCTTT
.,TRBJ2-3,.,TRBV24-1,CATSDLHGRGPTDTQYF,TGTGCCACCAGTGATTTGCATGGGCGGGGGCCCACAGATACGCAGTATTTT
.,TRBJ1-2,TRBD1,TRBV29-1,CCVRRQGSYYGYTF,TGCTGCGTGCGAAGACAGGGCAGTTACTATGGCTACACCTTC
few,TRBJ2-5,TRBD1,TRBV20-1,CSAIPGTAGETQYF,TGCAGTGCTATCCCCGGGACAGCAGGAGAGACCCAGTACTTC
few,TRBJ2-7,.,TRBV20-1,CSANYRDSGGYEQYF,TGCAGTGCTAATTACCGGGACTCGGGCGGCTACGAGCAGTACTTC
few,TRBJ2-1,.,TRBV7-2,CASSRGVESYNEQFF,TGTGCCAGCAGTCGAGGGGTTGAATCCTACAATGAGCAGTTCTTC